One T cell receptor beta chain is described in this entry. Stable disease denoted Graves' hyperthyroidism without ophthalmopathy progression within 18 months. The data were obtained in a study of T cells in Graves' hyperthyroidism and ophthalmopathy. For the study at large: Before any treatment, at initial diagnosis, peripheral blood was collected.

TCR beta CDR3 sequences were amplified from RNA transcripts. First-round RT-PCR of the TCR CDR3 relied on the HTBI primer set. TCRdb re-analysed the multiplex PCR reads in MiXCR, keeping a single row per CDR3 protein. Among about 420,000 distinct CDR3 sequences listed, around 14% were seen once. V lost 4 bases to trimming and J lost 7 bases; unmatched junction nucleotides: 13. Germline CDR1 and CDR2: MGHRA and YSYEKL. CDR3 length: 17 amino acids. This chain joins TRBV4-1 and TRBJ2-2, with 9 bases fitting TRBD1. The specimen sequenced was blood. The receptor comes from a woman aged 18-29 years with Graves' hyperthyroidism. CDR3 DNA: TGCGCCAGCAGCCTTATCCCGACAGGGGGGAAAGGCGGGGAGCTGTTTTTT. Translated: CASSLIPTGGKGGELFF.